What follows is one T cell receptor beta chain and its context. Using immunoSEQ multiplex PCR, the repertoire was profiled, and TCRdb retains in-frame clones only, with some absent. Among 180,000 or so clones listed, 82% were seen once. This sample is part of a study of blood T cell repertoires in COVID-19. Overall study context: Material from acute and convalescent COVID-19 was sourced from the United States, Italy and Spain.

Participants spanned ages about 18 to 100 years and resided in roughly 22 US areas. The CDR3 contains 15 residues. V gave up 8 bases and J gave up 5 bases; unmatched junction bases: 13. Per germline, CDR1 MGHRA and CDR2 YSYEKL. The sample was PBMCs or T cells enriched from blood (not recorded which). The chain recombines TRBV4-1 with TRBJ1-2, with 8 bases fitting TRBD1. This clonotype was obtained from a man in his fifties who had recovered from COVID-19. CDR3 sequence reads: CASRYRPTGEYGYTF. Written as DNA, the CDR3 is TGCGCCAGCCGATATAGACCGACAGGGGAATATGGCTACACCTTC.